These 19 T cell receptor beta chains share one sample of origin, sequenced in a study of CD4 T cells in relation to SARS-CoV-2 and coronaviruses. This table comes from immunoSEQ multiplex PCR, and its TCRdb copy is limited to in-frame clones, with some not included. The sample lists some 60,000 clones; 90% to 95% were seen once. Sequenced material: naive CD4+ T cells from PBMCs. The subset: naive CD4+ T cells isolated by negative enrichment. Receptor source: an adult with COVID-19.

The chain is built from TRBV7-9 and TRBJ2-1; 9 bases match TRBD2. The CDR3 is 16 residues long. From germline, CDR1 is SEHNR and CDR2 FQNEAQ (reference sequence). Trimming at V came to 5 bases and at J to 7 bases, leaving 12 bases not matched to a gene. The CDR3 sequence is CASSRRREGQGNEQFF. CDR3 nucleotide sequence: TGTGCCAGCAGCCGCCGGCGGGAGGGCCAGGGGAATGAGCAGTTCTTC.

The J gene is TRBJ2-7, the V gene TRBV28, with D possibly being TRBD2 (6 bases). This CDR3 comprises 15 residues. V lost 4 bases to trimming and J lost 2 bases, with 15 bases between them. Germline V gene sequence: CDR1 MDHEN, CDR2 SYDVKM. For the CDR3, the DNA is TGTGCCAGCAGTTCCCCAAGCGGGCCCCCCTACGAGCAGTACTTC. Protein: CASSSPSGPPYEQYF.

The CDR3 here is CASSDSASGSLYEQYF. The DNA for the CDR3 is TGTGCCAGCAGTGACTCAGCTAGCGGGAGCCTCTACGAGCAGTACTTC. J is TRBJ2-7 and V is TRBV6-4; 10 nucleotides agree with TRBD2. V shed 0 bases, J shed 3 bases, and the junction held 5 bases outside the gene matches. From germline, CDR1 is MRHNA and CDR2 SNTAGT. The CDR3 is 16 amino acids.

The chain combines TRBV29-1 with TRBJ2-3, with TRBD2 matching 16 bases. The V gene's germline CDR1 is SQVTM and CDR2 ANQGSEA. This CDR3 has 15 residues. J gave up 3 bases and V 6 bases, and 3 bases lay outside the gene matches. CDR3 bases: TGCAGCGTCCTGGGACTAGCGGGAGGGACAGATACGCAGTATTTT. Protein product: CSVLGLAGGTDTQYF.

This clone was detected only once. The chain employs TRBV6-6 and TRBJ2-7, with 8 bases matching TRBD1. Germline V lookup: CDR1 MNHNY, CDR2 SVGAGI (reference sequence). This CDR3 is 16 amino acids long. With 2 bases clipped from V and 3 bases from J, the junction kept 9 bases outside the gene matches. CDR3 region: CASSYPAGQGGYEQYF. The CDR3 nucleotides read TGTGCCAGCAGTTACCCGGCCGGACAGGGTGGCTACGAGCAGTACTTC.

This chain uses TRBV27 with TRBJ2-1; the D gene is possibly TRBD2 (6 bases). Trimming cost V 4 bases and J 8 bases, with 24 bases left between them. The length of the CDR3 is 17 residues. The germline V gene has CDR1 MNHEY and CDR2 SMNVEV (reference sequence). The CDR3, as DNA: TGTGCCAGCAGTTCAATCCAAACCGGGACTCGAGGAGATGAGCAGTTCTTC. Amino acid sequence: CASSSIQTGTRGDEQFF.

The V call is TRBV5-4, the J call TRBJ2-1, with TRBD1 as a possible D gene (5 bases). Trimming left V 4 bases short and J 4 bases short, with 21 bases between. The CDR3 extends over 17 amino acids. Germline V gives CDR1 SGHNT, CDR2 YYREEE (reference sequence). This CDR3 reads CASSRKQGTRIYNEQFF. In DNA, the CDR3 is TGTGCCAGCAGCAGAAAGCAGGGTACCCGAATTTACAATGAGCAGTTCTTC.

This clone has just one count. In DNA, the CDR3 is TGTGCCAGCTCAACAGGGGGCAGGCCTAATGAAAAACTGTTTTTT. Its translation: CASSTGGRPNEKLFF. The gene calls are TRBV18 and TRBJ1-4, with 9 bases fitting TRBD1. This CDR3 comprises 15 residues. Germline V CDR1 and CDR2: KGHSH, LQKENI. The V gene end was trimmed by 5 bases and the J gene end by 3 bases; junction bases not matched to a gene: 4.

J is TRBJ2-1 and V is TRBV27; possible D gene TRBD1, 8 bases. Trimming took 4 bases from V and 8 from J, leaving 15 bases between them. Germline V lookup: CDR1 MNHEY, CDR2 SMNVEV (reference sequence). This CDR3 spans 14 amino acids. The chain's CDR3 is CASSYRTGRDEQFF. In nucleotides, the CDR3 is TGTGCCAGCAGTTACAGGACAGGGAGGGATGAGCAGTTCTTC.

The rearrangement uses TRBV28 and TRBJ2-7, with D possibly being TRBD1 or TRBD2 (6 bases each). Trimming pared 7 bases from V and 3 bases from J, leaving 16 bases between. Germline V gives CDR1 MDHEN, CDR2 SYDVKM. The CDR3 covers 14 residues. As DNA, the CDR3 is TGTGCCAGCAAAAGCCAAAGGGGGGACTACGAGCAGTACTTC. Amino acid sequence: CASKSQRGDYEQYF. Full variable domain (remainder filled in from reference TRBV28 and TRBJ2-7): DVKVTQSSRYLVKRTGEKVFLECVQDMDHENMFWYRQDPGLGLRLIYFSYDVKMKEKGDIPEGYSVSREKKERFSLILESASTNQTSMYLCASKSQRGDYEQYFGPGTRLTVT.

The rearrangement joins TRBV30 to TRBJ2-7, with D tentatively TRBD1 or TRBD2 (5 bases each). CDR3 length: 13 residues. Germline V gene data show CDR1 as GTSNPN and CDR2 as SVGIG (reference sequence). The V end lost 2 bases, the J end lost 4 bases, and 12 bases lay between the germline ends. The CDR3 sequence is CAWSSGRTYEQYF. The CDR3, as DNA: TGTGCCTGGAGTTCGGGACGGACGTACGAGCAGTACTTC. Variable domain in full (rest from reference TRBV30 and TRBJ2-7): SQTIHQWPATLVQPVGSPLSLECTVEGTSNPNLYWYRQAAGRGLQLLFYSVGIGQISSEVPQNLSASRPQDRQFILSSKKLLLSDSGFYLCAWSSGRTYEQYFGPGTRLTVT.

The chain joins TRBV30 to TRBJ1-2; D unclear. CDR1 is GTSNPN, CDR2 SVGIG, per germline (reference sequence). V dropped 3 bases and J dropped 1 base, with 9 bases sitting between them. The CDR3 sequence is 13 residues long. CDR3: CAWRSSVNYGYTF. The DNA for the CDR3 is TGTGCCTGGAGAAGCAGTGTTAACTATGGCTACACCTTC.

This chain joins TRBV3-1 (or the pseudogene TRBV3-2) and TRBJ2-7; the match to TRBD1 covers 12 bases. V was clipped by 4 bases and J by 6 bases; unmatched bases: 10. This CDR3 has 16 residues. Germline V CDR1 and CDR2: LGHDT, YNNKEL (reference sequence). The CDR3 loop is CASSPGTGGRGVEQYF. In nucleotides, the CDR3 is TGTGCCAGCAGCCCCGGGACAGGGGGCAGGGGGGTCGAGCAGTACTTC.

The chain employs TRBV24-1 and TRBJ2-3, with TRBD2 matching over 13 bases. Germline lookup yields CDR1 KGHDR and CDR2 SFDVKD. V lost 3 bases to trimming and J lost 5 bases; unmatched junction nucleotides: 4. CDR3 length: 16 amino acids. The CDR3 nucleotides read TGTGCCACCAGTGATCGACTAGCGGGAGGTATAGATACGCAGTATTTT. Its translation is CATSDRLAGGIDTQYF.

The rearrangement uses TRBV7-9 and TRBJ2-1; perhaps TRBD2 as D (6 bases). This CDR3 is built from 17 residues. V gave up 6 bases and J gave up 0 bases, with 18 bases separating them. CDR1 SEHNR and CDR2 FQNEAQ come from the germline V gene (reference sequence). CDR3 DNA sequence: TGTGCCAGCAGTTATTCCGGGACTCCGAGCTCCTACAATGAGCAGTTCTTC. This sequence encodes CASSYSGTPSSYNEQFF.

The chain links TRBV9 to TRBJ2-1; D unclear. V lost 4 bases to trimming and J lost 0 bases, with 11 bases between them. Germline loops: CDR1 SGDLS, CDR2 YYNGEE. The CDR3 runs 15 residues. Here the CDR3 DNA reads TGTGCCAGCAGCCCCCACTTGAGCTCCTACAATGAGCAGTTCTTC. Encoded protein: CASSPHLSSYNEQFF.

This chain joins TRBV9 and TRBJ2-2; 7 bases fit TRBD1. Trimming removed 7 bases from V and 6 bases from J; junction bases left unmatched: 9. This CDR3 spans 14 amino acids. CDR1 and CDR2 from the germline V gene are SGDLS and YYNGEE. The CDR3 sequence is CASCRDSKAGELFF. The CDR3 region has the DNA TGTGCCAGCTGCCGGGACAGTAAGGCCGGGGAGCTGTTTTTT.

The J gene is TRBJ2-7, the V gene TRBV30; D unresolved. Germline V gene sequence: CDR1 GTSNPN, CDR2 SVGIG (reference sequence). CDR3 length: 13 residues. Trimming removed 4 bases from V and 0 bases from J, with 10 bases in between. CDR3 in DNA: TGTGCCTGGACAAAGGAGCTCTCCTACGAGCAGTACTTC. Translated, it gives CAWTKELSYEQYF. The full variable domain, in which reference TRBV30 and TRBJ2-7 provide the parts outside the CDR3, is SQTIHQWPATLVQPVGSPLSLECTVEGTSNPNLYWYRQAAGRGLQLLFYSVGIGQISSEVPQNLSASRPQDRQFILSSKKLLLSDSGFYLCAWTKELSYEQYFGPGTRLTVT.

The table lists this clone with a count of one. The chain joins TRBV5-4 to TRBJ2-3; unclear D gene. CDR1 is SGHNT and CDR2 is YYREEE in the germline V gene (reference sequence). The CDR3 runs 15 residues. V was clipped by 0 bases and J by 2 bases, with 10 bases between them. CDR3 coding DNA: TGTGCCAGCAGCTTGGATTCGGGTTTCACAGATACGCAGTATTTT. The encoded protein is CASSLDSGFTDTQYF.